These 19 T cell receptor beta chains came from one sample sequenced in a study of OX40 agonist ivuxolimab in advanced cancers. Method: immunoSEQ multiplex PCR; TCRdb's copy keeps in-frame clones and lacks some. The data hold tens of thousands of clones, with 65% to 85% observed a single time. The source material was CD4+ or CD8+ T cells sorted from blood, sampled in a trial of the OX40 agonist ivuxolimab. Receptor source: an adult with an advanced solid tumor such as melanoma, head and neck, liver or kidney cancer.

This clone has a single count. This chain joins TRBV2 and TRBJ1-3; D gene ambiguous. The germline V gene encodes CDR1 SNHLY and CDR2 FYNNEI. The CDR3 loop spans 14 amino acids. The V end was cut by 3 bases, the J end by 0 bases, with 6 bases between. The CDR3 DNA sequence: TGTGCCAGCAGTGATCTAGTCTCTGGAAACACCATATATTTT. It codes for CASSDLVSGNTIYF.

The chain carries TRBV5-4 and TRBJ2-5; the match to TRBD1 covers 9 bases. Losses at the gene ends were 4 bases for V and 5 bases for J; bases not matched to a gene: 18. The CDR3 contains 18 residues. The germline V gene encodes CDR1 SGHNT and CDR2 YYREEE (reference sequence). In DNA, the CDR3 is TGTGCCAGCAGCCCATCGCACGTACCGGGACAGGGCTCGGAGACCCAGTACTTC. Translating gives CASSPSHVPGQGSETQYF.

The genes are TRBV15 and TRBJ1-5; D gene unclear. V lost 1 base to trimming and J lost 4 bases, with 5 bases between them. The CDR3 contains 13 residues. Looked up from germline, CDR1 is LNHNV and CDR2 is YYDKDF (reference sequence). This CDR3 is CATSRGNNQPQHF. The CDR3 DNA follows: TGTGCCACCAGCAGAGGGAATAATCAGCCCCAGCATTTT.

DNA for the CDR3: TGTGCCAGCAGGAGGACCAGTAGCACAGATACGCAGTATTTT. Translation gives CASRRTSSTDTQYF. The V call is TRBV2, the J call TRBJ2-3; D is unclear. Looked up from germline, CDR1 is SNHLY and CDR2 is FYNNEI. Trimming shortened V by 6 bases and J by 0 bases, and 10 bases separated the two germline ends. This CDR3 is built from 14 residues.

The V gene is TRBV19, the J gene TRBJ2-1; D is perhaps TRBD1 (5 bases). Per germline, CDR1 LNHDA and CDR2 SQIVND (reference sequence). The ends were cut back, 4 bases at V and 7 bases at J, with 11 bases in the middle. The CDR3 runs 13 residues. CDR3 coding DNA: TGTGCCAGTAGTAGGGGCCTAGTAAATGAGCAGTTCTTC. Translation gives CASSRGLVNEQFF.

This sequence joins TRBV13 and TRBJ1-1; D remains ambiguous. Germline V CDR1 and CDR2: PRHDT, FYEKMQ (reference sequence). The V end lost 5 bases, the J end lost 2 bases, and 9 bases lay between the germline ends. CDR3 size: 13 residues. The CDR3 DNA sequence: TGTGCCAGCAGCCCCCGGGTCAACACTGAAGCTTTCTTT. Translation: CASSPRVNTEAFF.

The chain couples TRBV2 to TRBJ1-1; TRBD1 matches at 8 bases. J gave up 2 bases and V 2 bases, and 4 bases lay outside the gene matches. The germline gives CDR1 SNHLY, CDR2 FYNNEI. This CDR3 has 15 residues. CDR3 DNA: TGTGCCAGCAGTGAATCCAGGGGGCATAACACTGAAGCTTTCTTT. Its protein product is CASSESRGHNTEAFF.

In this sample, this clone turned up a few times. The V and J genes are TRBV19 and TRBJ2-2; D unresolved. There are 11 residues in the CDR3. The germline V gene has CDR1 LNHDA and CDR2 SQIVND (reference sequence). The V and J ends lost 6 bases and 5 bases respectively, with 4 bases between them. The CDR3 DNA reads as TGTGCCAGTAGGGGTACCGGGGAGCTGTTTTTT. This gives the protein CASRGTGELFF.

The chain links TRBV5-1 to TRBJ2-5; no clear D gene. Looked up from germline, CDR1 is SGHRS and CDR2 is YFSETQ. Trimming shortened V by 3 bases and J by 3 bases, and 9 bases separated the two germline ends. The CDR3 contains 13 residues. CDR3 sequence reads: CASSSGSEETQYF. The CDR3 DNA sequence: TGCGCCAGCAGCTCAGGATCGGAAGAGACCCAGTACTTC.

The chain carries TRBV2 and TRBJ1-5; maybe TRBD1 (5 bases). Looked up from germline, CDR1 is SNHLY and CDR2 is FYNNEI. Between the trimmed V and J ends, which lost 8 bases and 5 bases, there was a span of 10 bases. The CDR3 loop spans 12 amino acids. This CDR3 reads CASSPTDQPQHF. The CDR3 region has the DNA TGTGCCAGCTCCCCGACAGATCAGCCCCAGCATTTT.

The chain links TRBV6-5 to TRBJ1-5; D is uncertain. Germline values: CDR1 MNHEY, CDR2 SVGAGI. The CDR3 is made up of 13 amino acids. V shed 3 bases and J shed 4 bases, with 7 bases lying between them. The CDR3 nucleotides read TGTGCCAGCAGTTATTCCCAAAATCAGCCCCAGCATTTT. Protein product: CASSYSQNQPQHF.

This clone has only a few counts. The genes are TRBV25-1 and TRBJ1-6, with TRBD1 as a possible D gene (5 bases). V was shortened by 3 bases and J by 5 bases, with 5 bases between the two germline ends. The CDR3 loop spans 13 amino acids. Germline CDR1 and CDR2: MGHDK and SYGVNS. The CDR3 is CASSDRDNSPLHF. The CDR3 nucleotides read TGTGCCAGCAGTGACAGGGATAATTCACCCCTCCACTTT.

The V gene is TRBV7-2, the J gene TRBJ2-5; 11 bases map to TRBD2. Germline trimming cut 4 bases from V and 4 bases from J; bases unmatched to any gene: 5. The CDR3 has 15 amino acids. Per germline, CDR1 SGHTA and CDR2 FQGNSA. The CDR3 DNA is TGTGCCAGCAGCTCCTTAGGACTAGCGGGAGAGACCCAGTACTTC. It encodes CASSSLGLAGETQYF.

The chain has TRBV11-2 and TRBJ2-5, with D maybe TRBD1 (8 bases). Germline V lookup: CDR1 SGHAT, CDR2 FQNNGV. The V end lost 5 bases, the J end lost 6 bases, and 19 bases lay between the germline ends. CDR3 length: 15 amino acids. CDR3: CASSRGQGGRKTQYF. In nucleotides, the CDR3 is TGTGCCAGCAGCCGAGGACAGGGAGGGCGGAAGACCCAGTACTTC.

The rearrangement uses TRBV5-4 and TRBJ2-6, with 8 bases lining up with TRBD1. This CDR3 has 19 residues. Trimming at V came to 4 bases and at J to 0 bases, leaving 12 bases not matched to a gene. CDR1 SGHNT and CDR2 YYREEE come from the germline V gene (reference sequence). Here the CDR3 DNA reads TGTGCCAGCAGCCCGGGGACAGGCATAGGATACTCTGGGGCCAACGTCCTGACTTTC. It translates to CASSPGTGIGYSGANVLTF.

This rearrangement joins TRBV29-1 to TRBJ2-1, with D uncertain. Germline V lookup: CDR1 SQVTM, CDR2 ANQGSEA. V lost 0 bases and J lost 0, with 12 bases in between. The CDR3 consists of 16 residues. CDR3 amino acids: CSVEDRQVSSYNEQFF. For the CDR3, the DNA is TGCAGCGTTGAAGATCGGCAGGTCAGCTCCTACAATGAGCAGTTCTTC.

The gene calls are TRBV10-2 and TRBJ1-2; unclear D gene. Between the trimmed V and J ends, which lost 5 bases and 3 bases, there was a span of 10 bases. Germline CDR1 and CDR2: WSHSY and SAAADI. This CDR3 region has 13 residues. The CDR3 DNA follows: TGCGCCAGCAGTAAAGACATAGACTATGGCTACACCTTC. Protein sequence: CASSKDIDYGYTF.

This chain links TRBV29-1 with TRBJ1-6; D is ambiguous. The CDR3 is 13 amino acids. Germline assignment: CDR1 SQVTM and CDR2 ANQGSEA. Trimming cost V 5 bases and J 9 bases, with 14 bases left between them. The CDR3 region is CSVRTQETSPLHF. The CDR3 DNA reads TGCAGCGTTAGGACCCAGGAGACTTCACCCCTCCACTTT. Based on the CDR3 plus reference TRBV29-1 and TRBJ1-6, the full variable domain is SAVISQKPSRDICQRGTSLTIQCQVDSQVTMMFWYRQQPGQSLTLIATANQGSEATYESGFVIDKFPISRPNLTFSTLTVSNMSPEDSSIYLCSVRTQETSPLHFGNGTRLTVT.

The gene calls are TRBV5-6 and TRBJ1-1; D remains ambiguous. Germline CDR1 SGHDT, CDR2 YYEEEE. This CDR3 spans 12 amino acids. The ends were cut back, 0 bases at V and 10 bases at J, with 10 bases in the middle. For the CDR3, the DNA is TGTGCCAGCAGCTTGGGCTGGGTCGGAGCTTTCTTT. This translates into CASSLGWVGAFF.